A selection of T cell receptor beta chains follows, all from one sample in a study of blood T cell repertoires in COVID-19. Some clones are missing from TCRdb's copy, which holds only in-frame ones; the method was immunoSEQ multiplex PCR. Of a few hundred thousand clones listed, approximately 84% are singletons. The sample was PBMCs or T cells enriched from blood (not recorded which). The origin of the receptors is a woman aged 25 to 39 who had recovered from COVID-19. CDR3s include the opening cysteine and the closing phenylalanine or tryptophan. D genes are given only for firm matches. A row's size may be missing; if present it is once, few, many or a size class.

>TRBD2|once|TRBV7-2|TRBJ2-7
CASSPDWASGGHEQYF
TGTGCCAGCAGCCCAGATTGGGCTAGCGGGGGGCACGAGCAGTACTTC
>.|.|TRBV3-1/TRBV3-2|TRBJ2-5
CASSQDWGREETQYF
TGTGCCAGCAGCCAAGATTGGGGCAGGGAAGAGACCCAGTACTTC
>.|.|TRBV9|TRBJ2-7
CASSPNRVPYEQYF
TGTGCCAGCAGCCCAAACAGGGTCCCCTACGAGCAGTACTTC
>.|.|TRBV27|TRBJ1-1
CASNPTPRSAEAFF
TGTGCCAGCAATCCGACCCCTCGGAGCGCTGAAGCTTTCTTT
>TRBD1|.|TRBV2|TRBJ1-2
CASSGVLGRYRGGYTF
TGTGCCAGCAGTGGCGTCCTTGGACGGTACAGGGGGGGCTACACCTTC
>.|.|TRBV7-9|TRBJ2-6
CASPPGSGANVLTF
TGTGCCAGTCCACCCGGGTCTGGGGCCAACGTCCTGACTTTC
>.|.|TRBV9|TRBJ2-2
CASSVAQGANTGELFF
TGTGCCAGCAGCGTAGCCCAGGGCGCGAACACCGGGGAGCTGTTTTTT
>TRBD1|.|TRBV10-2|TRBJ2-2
CATRQGPNTGELFF
TGCGCCACTCGACAGGGTCCGAACACCGGGGAGCTGTTTTTT
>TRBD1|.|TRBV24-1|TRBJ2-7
CATSDPGTGNSYEQYF
TGTGCCACCAGTGACCCCGGGACAGGGAACTCCTACGAGCAGTACTTC
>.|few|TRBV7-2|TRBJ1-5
CASSLLWSSNQPQHF
TGTGCCAGCAGCTTATTATGGAGTTCCAATCAGCCCCAGCATTTT
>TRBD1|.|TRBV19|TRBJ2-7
CASSDGQAWDEQYF
TGTGCCAGTAGTGACGGACAGGCTTGGGACGAGCAGTACTTC
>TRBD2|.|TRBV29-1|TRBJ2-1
CSVEEGWALAGISYNEQFF
TGCAGCGTTGAAGAGGGATGGGCGCTAGCGGGGATCTCCTACAATGAGCAGTTCTTC
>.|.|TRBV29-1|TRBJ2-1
CSVVQDNEQFF
TGCAGCGTTGTACAGGACAATGAGCAGTTCTTC
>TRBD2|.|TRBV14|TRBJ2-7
CASSQLSGDYEQYF
TGTGCCAGCAGCCAACTTAGCGGGGACTACGAGCAGTACTTC
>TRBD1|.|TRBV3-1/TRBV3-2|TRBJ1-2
CASSLGTGGPTGYGYTF
TGTGCCAGCAGCCTGGGGACAGGGGGCCCTACCGGGTATGGCTACACCTTC
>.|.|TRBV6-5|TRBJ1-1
CASTGLGDTEAFF
TGTGCCAGCACAGGGCTGGGCGACACTGAAGCTTTCTTT
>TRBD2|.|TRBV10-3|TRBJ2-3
CAISESSRSGGSTDTQYF
TGTGCCATCAGTGAGTCGAGTCGTAGCGGGGGAAGCACAGATACGCAGTATTTT
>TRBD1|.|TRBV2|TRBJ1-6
CASRRQGSPLHF
TGTGCCAGCAGGCGACAGGGTTCACCCCTCCACTTT
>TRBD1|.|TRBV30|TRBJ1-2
CAWSQTWTGGEPRYTF
TGTGCCTGGAGTCAAACTTGGACAGGGGGCGAGCCTCGCTACACCTTC
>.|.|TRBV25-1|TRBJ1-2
CASRAGRGEGYTF
TGTGCCAGCAGGGCCGGCCGGGGGGAAGGCTACACCTTC
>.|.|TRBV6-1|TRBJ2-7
CASSDEPGAAYEQYF
TGTGCCAGCAGTGATGAACCTGGGGCAGCCTACGAGCAGTACTTC
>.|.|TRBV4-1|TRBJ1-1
CASSPRRDLNTEAFF
TGCGCCAGCAGCCCCCGGCGGGACTTGAACACTGAAGCTTTCTTT
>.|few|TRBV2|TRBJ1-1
CASMEGNTEAFF
TGTGCCAGTATGGAGGGGAACACTGAAGCTTTCTTT
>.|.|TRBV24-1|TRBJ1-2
CATSDSSRSPGGGYTF
TGTGCCACCAGTGATTCTTCCAGGTCGCCCGGCGGGGGCTACACCTTC
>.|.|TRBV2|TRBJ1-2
CASSELVGWQSSNYGYTF
TGTGCCAGCAGTGAACTTGTCGGGTGGCAGTCGTCTAACTATGGCTACACCTTC
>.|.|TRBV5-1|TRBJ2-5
CASSLGRSGFRETQYF
TGCGCCAGCAGCTTGGGCCGTTCGGGGTTCAGGGAGACCCAGTACTTC
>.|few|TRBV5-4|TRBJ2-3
CASSPTGESSTDTQYF
TGTGCCAGCAGCCCAACGGGGGAGTCTAGCACAGATACGCAGTATTTT
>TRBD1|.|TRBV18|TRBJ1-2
CASSPPNRDRFYGYTF
TGTGCCAGCTCACCGCCGAACCGGGACAGGTTCTATGGCTACACCTTC
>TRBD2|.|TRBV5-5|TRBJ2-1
CASSLSGTSGNEQFF
TGTGCCAGCAGCTTGTCCGGGACTAGCGGCAATGAGCAGTTCTTC
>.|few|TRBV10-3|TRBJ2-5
CAISESVARQETQYF
TGTGCCATCAGTGAGTCCGTGGCACGACAAGAGACCCAGTACTTC
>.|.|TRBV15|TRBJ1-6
CATSRKAGSRSSYNSPLHF
TGTGCCACCAGCAGGAAGGCGGGGTCACGGAGCTCCTATAATTCACCCCTCCACTTT
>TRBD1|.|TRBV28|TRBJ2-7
CASSSWGTGVHEQYF
TGTGCCAGCAGTTCTTGGGGGACAGGGGTCCACGAGCAGTACTTC
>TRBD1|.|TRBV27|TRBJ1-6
CASSLYGLQGANSPLHF
TGTGCCAGCAGTTTATATGGTTTACAGGGGGCTAATTCACCCCTCCACTTT
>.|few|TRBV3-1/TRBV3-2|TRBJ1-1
CASSPEGTFSVNTEAFF
TGTGCCAGCAGCCCAGAGGGGACATTTTCCGTGAACACTGAAGCTTTCTTT
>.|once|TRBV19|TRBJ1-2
CASSMDSNYGYTF
TGTGCCAGTAGTATGGACAGTAACTATGGCTACACCTTC
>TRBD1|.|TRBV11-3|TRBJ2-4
CASSRGTGLQNIQYF
TGTGCCAGCAGCCGAGGGACAGGGTTGCAAAACATTCAGTACTTC